This is a list of T cell receptor beta chains from one sample in a study of blood T cell repertoires in COVID-19. The repertoire was sequenced with immunoSEQ multiplex PCR; TCRdb's copy has only in-frame clones and lacks some. This table has some 90,000 clones, around 90% appearing once. What was sequenced was peripheral blood. All receptors derive from a man aged 45-60 years with COVID-19, enrolled during active disease. Each CDR3 is given with its conserved first and last residue. D genes are given only for firm matches. Clone size is stated in some rows and not others, as once, few, many or a class when expanded.

>TRBJ1-5|NA|NA|TRBV3-1/TRBV3-2
TGTGCCAGCAGCCAAGCGGGGGGCGGGCAGCCCCAGCATTTT
CASSQAGGGQPQHF
>TRBJ1-4|TRBD1|NA|TRBV11-2
TGTGCCAGCAGCTCCCGAGCAGGGGGCAGAAATGAAAAACTGTTTTTT
CASSSRAGGRNEKLFF
>TRBJ1-5|NA|once|TRBV3-1/TRBV3-2
TGTGCCAGCAGCCAAGAGGGGGGTCAGCCCCAGCATTTT
CASSQEGGQPQHF
>TRBJ2-7|NA|NA|TRBV6-1
TGTGCCAGCAGTGAAAGTCTCCTATCCTACGAGCAGTACTTC
CASSESLLSYEQYF
>TRBJ1-4|NA|NA|TRBV10-3
TGTGCCATCAGTCCGAACGACAGGCTAATGAACAAGTTGTTTTTT
CAISPNDRLMNKLFF
>TRBJ1-1|NA|NA|TRBV6-5
TGTGCCAGCAGTTACCGGGCTGAAGCTTTCTTT
CASSYRAEAFF
>TRBJ1-4|NA|NA|TRBV5-4
TGTGCCAGCAGCTTAGGTGGGGTCGGAGGGGATGAAAAACTGTTTTTT
CASSLGGVGGDEKLFF
>TRBJ1-1|TRBD1|NA|TRBV28
TGTGCCAGCAACCCCGTGGGACAGGGGAACACTGAAGCTTTCTTT
CASNPVGQGNTEAFF
>TRBJ1-6|TRBD1|NA|TRBV20-1
TGCAGTGCTACTGAACCAACCGGGACAGGGGATAATTCACCCCTCCACTTT
CSATEPTGTGDNSPLHF
>TRBJ1-4|TRBD1|NA|TRBV10-3
TGTGCCATCAGTGAAAGACAGGGTTTAAATGAAAAACTGTTTTTT
CAISERQGLNEKLFF
>TRBJ1-4|TRBD1|once|TRBV19
TGTGCCAGTAGTACACCTGGACAGGGCGCAACTAATGAAAAACTGTTTTTT
CASSTPGQGATNEKLFF
>TRBJ2-7|NA|NA|TRBV7-2
TGTGCCAGCAGCTTAGCGCTAATTGCAGGGAACTACGAGCAGTACTTC
CASSLALIAGNYEQYF
>TRBJ1-5|NA|NA|TRBV5-6
TGTGCCAGCAGCTCCAGGGGCCGGATACGAGTGAGCAATCAGCCCCAGCATTTT
CASSSRGRIRVSNQPQHF
>TRBJ2-1|TRBD2|NA|TRBV24-1
TGTGCCACCAGTGAGGGAGCGGGGGCTATCCATGAGCAGTTCTTC
CATSEGAGAIHEQFF
>TRBJ2-7|NA|NA|TRBV3-1/TRBV3-2
TGTGCCAGCAGTTTGACACACGGTAACGAGCAGTACTTC
CASSLTHGNEQYF
>TRBJ1-2|TRBD1|NA|TRBV3-1/TRBV3-2
TGTGCCAGCAGCTTTGCCGGGACAGGGGGCTTCGGCTACACCTTC
CASSFAGTGGFGYTF
>TRBJ2-2|NA|once|TRBV28
TGTGCCAGCAGTTTCTCAGGGTTCACCGGGGAGCTGTTTTTT
CASSFSGFTGELFF
>TRBJ1-5|TRBD1|NA|TRBV5-5
TGTGCCAGCAGCTTGGGCCAGGTCAGAGACAGGGAAGAAAATCAGCCCCAGCATTTT
CASSLGQVRDREENQPQHF
>TRBJ1-1|NA|NA|TRBV5-1
TGCGCCAGCAGCTCGGGACACACGAGCACTGAAGCTTTCTTT
CASSSGHTSTEAFF
>TRBJ2-7|TRBD2|NA|TRBV7-2
TGTGCCAGCAGCATCATAGCGGGGGCCCGGTACGAGCAGTACTTC
CASSIIAGARYEQYF
>TRBJ2-7|TRBD2|NA|TRBV27
TGTGCCAGCAAATCCAGCGGGGCAGCCTACGAGCAGTACTTC
CASKSSGAAYEQYF
>TRBJ1-1|NA|NA|TRBV18
TGTGCCAGCTCACCAGGGGGCGCCGCTGAAGCTTTCTTT
CASSPGGAAEAFF
>TRBJ2-5|NA|NA|TRBV5-5
TGTGCCAGCAGCTTTGGGAGCGGGGAGACCCAGTACTTC
CASSFGSGETQYF
>TRBJ2-7|TRBD2|NA|TRBV6-2/TRBV6-3
TGTGCCAGCAGTTACGGCCCTAGCGGGGGGGCCTACGAGCAGTACTTC
CASSYGPSGGAYEQYF
>TRBJ1-3|NA|NA|TRBV5-4
TGTGCCAGCAGCTTAATGTCATCAGGCGCCATATATTTT
CASSLMSSGAIYF
>TRBJ1-1|NA|NA|TRBV3-1/TRBV3-2
TGTGCCAGCAGCCCGAACAGGGCCGCTGAAGCTTTCTTT
CASSPNRAAEAFF
>TRBJ1-4|TRBD1|NA|TRBV19
TGTGCCAGTACCCCGGGGACAGGGGAATTTGGTAATGAAAAACTGTTTTTT
CASTPGTGEFGNEKLFF
>TRBJ1-2|NA|NA|TRBV4-2
TGTGCCAGCAGCCCTAGACAGCACTCAAACTATGGCTACACCTTC
CASSPRQHSNYGYTF
>TRBJ2-1|NA|few|TRBV7-8
TGTGCCAGCAGCTTAGTAGCGTTTTCCTACAATGAGCAGTTCTTC
CASSLVAFSYNEQFF
>TRBJ1-1|NA|NA|TRBV30
TGTGCCTGGAGTCAGGGGATGAACACTGAAGCTTTCTTT
CAWSQGMNTEAFF